This TCR beta chain emerged from a study of T cell clones after liver transplantation (dated by TCRdb to between 2017 and 2020). About the full investigation: ITN030ST, the source of the samples, was a randomized trial that attempted immunosuppression withdrawal within 2 years of liver transplantation. After a pre-transplant mixed lymphocyte reaction, TCRbeta sequencing was used to pinpoint donor-reactive T cell clones, which were subsequently tracked in post-transplant blood. As an antigen-independent comparator for the donor-reactive sequences, third party-reactive TCRbeta sequences from pre-transplant MLRs were identified as well. Three of the eight recipients were HCV-positive; the others were transplanted for non-autoimmune, non-viral indications. Until randomization at 12-24 months post-transplant, subjects were given standard immunosuppression, with no induction therapy. To count as tolerant, a recipient had to stay completely off immunosuppression for at least one year without liver enzymes climbing beyond twice the upper limit of normal. The studied cohort comprised 8 liver transplant recipients, 3 classified as tolerant and 5 as non-tolerant.

The paper's findings and limits, for the study overall: Circulating donor-reactive CD4 TCRbeta sequences fell significantly post-transplant in 5 of 8 subjects, irrespective of tolerance or HCV status. Low numbers of available donor cells limited the measurable donor-reactive repertoire in a couple of subjects. Donor-reactive sequences decreased more than third party-reactive sequences, which suggests partial antigen-specific deletion that was not related to withdrawal success. Without allograft tissue specimens, donor-reactive T cells may have migrated into the graft rather than being deleted. The conclusions were considered preliminary, being limited by small, heterogeneous patient numbers and non-standardized post-transplant time points. Once repertoire turnover was taken into account, donor-reactive detection showed a significant reduction for CD4 in 7 of 8 subjects and for CD8 in 8 of 8.

Frozen genomic DNA underwent high-throughput TCRbeta CDR3 sequencing by immunoSEQ, including PCR amplification, mapping, bias correction and internal controls. Regarding the original processing steps: Productive rearrangements were retained, and unique TCRbeta sequences were defined by the CDR3 nucleotide sequence together with the V and J gene. Donor-reactive sequences required at least 5-fold expansion in CFSE-low cells versus unstimulated pre-transplant cells and at least 0.01% frequency. Minimum frequency thresholds were set for each subject based on the unstimulated sample with the lowest template count, ensuring at least 90% detection power. Jensen-Shannon divergence between the top 1000 TCRbeta sequences post- versus pre-transplant served as the measure of repertoire turnover. Changes in detection of donor-reactive sequences were tested with two-sided Fisher's exact tests. This immuneACCESS table, as held by TCRdb, lists in-frame sequences with V and J called but not all clones. Of the missing ones, under half trace to an unresolved V gene in checked studies; the others have no known cause. V, J and clone size reflect that table, while D and trimming were determined from the DNA. Within this sample are 4,500 to 6,000 clones, with roughly 32% of them counted one time only. The ten largest clones take up about 15% of the sample.

Details on this clone: Its binding antigen is unknown. No clone much larger than this one lies a single base away; base qualities are absent.

In the germline V gene, CDR1 corresponds to SGHTA and CDR2 to FQGNSA. Including the terminal cysteine and phenylalanine, the CDR3 comprises 12 residues. Kept here is only the CDR3 DNA, which spans 36 bases and is read in frame from base 1. V sheds 2 bases and J sheds 11 bases, leaving 10 bases between their ends. Alloreactive TCRbeta sequences were defined by sequencing the proliferating CFSE-low cells from the MLR. In the CFSE-MLRs, pre-transplant recipient cells were stimulated either by donor PBMCs, splenocytes or lymph node cells, or by third-party PBMCs. All 8 studied subjects were randomized to immunosuppression withdrawal. Genomic DNA was isolated with the Qiagen DNeasy Blood and Tissue Kit.

The sequence came from a human patient who received a liver transplant. In patients who had a transplant, some T cells may come from the graft donor. The chain was built from TRBV7-2 and TRBJ1-3; D gene: possibly TRBD1, on 5 matching bases. The source material was CD4+ T cells from cultured PBMCs. The CDR3 amino acid sequence is: CASSLRGHPIYF. At the DNA level, the sequence is TGTGCCAGCAGCTTACGGGGCCATCCCATATATTTT.